Shown below are 32 T cell receptor beta chains from a single sample sequenced in a study of blood T cell repertoires in COVID-19. Profiling relied on immunoSEQ multiplex PCR, and the TCRdb table lists in-frame clones only, not all of them. The profile shows approximately 210,000 clones, approximately 85% of them singletons. Sequencing used peripheral blood. The receptors originated from a woman aged 45-59 years with active or convalescent COVID-19.

The chain couples TRBV7-8 to TRBJ1-5; 9 bases agree with TRBD1. Germline assignment: CDR1 SGHVS and CDR2 FQNEAQ. The junction had 6 bases not matched to a gene; V was cut back by 6 bases and J by 3 bases. There are 15 residues in the CDR3. Written as DNA, the CDR3 is TGTGCCAGCAGTCACCGGACAGGGGCCAATCAGCCCCAGCATTTT. Translation gives CASSHRTGANQPQHF.

The CDR3 is CATSRGFNEKLFF. In nucleotides, the CDR3 is TGTGCCACCAGCCGGGGATTCAATGAAAAACTGTTTTTT. This rearrangement joins TRBV15 to TRBJ1-4; D unclear. Germline V CDR1 and CDR2: LNHNV, YYDKDF (reference sequence). The CDR3 consists of 13 residues. V was trimmed by 5 bases and J by 5 bases, leaving 9 bases between them.

This chain joins TRBV20-1 and TRBJ2-1; 7 bases match TRBD2. V lost 3 bases, J lost 1 base, and 6 bases stayed unmatched. This CDR3 has 15 amino acids. From germline, CDR1 is DFQATT and CDR2 SNEGSKA (reference sequence). The CDR3 loop is CSASGGRESYNEQFF. For the CDR3, the DNA is TGCAGTGCTAGTGGAGGGAGGGAGTCCTACAATGAGCAGTTCTTC.

This clone was recorded once. The chain uses TRBV7-2 and TRBJ2-2; 11 nucleotides line up with TRBD2. The germline V gene encodes CDR1 SGHTA and CDR2 FQGNSA. This CDR3 spans 15 amino acids. With V trimmed by 2 bases and J by 7 bases, 3 bases remained unmatched. DNA for the CDR3: TGTGCCAGCAGCTTAACTAGCGGGAGTAACGGGGAGCTGTTTTTT. The encoded protein is CASSLTSGSNGELFF.

The rearrangement uses TRBV4-2 and TRBJ2-3, with D uncertain. The CDR3 totals 13 residues. V gave up 4 bases and J gave up 0 bases, with 5 bases separating them. Germline V gene data show CDR1 as LGHNA and CDR2 as YNFKEQ. The CDR3 loop is CASSLFSTDTQYF. The CDR3 DNA sequence: TGTGCCAGCAGCCTCTTTAGCACAGATACGCAGTATTTT.

The CDR3: CASRLDRGLEAFF. CDR3 coding DNA: TGCGCCAGCAGACTTGACAGAGGCCTTGAAGCTTTCTTT. The V and J genes are TRBV23-1 and TRBJ1-1, with D maybe TRBD1 (5 bases). TRBV23-1 qualifies as an ORF whose function is uncertain. The CDR3 extends over 13 amino acids. V was clipped by 6 bases and J by 7 bases, with 15 bases between them.

The genes are TRBV28 and TRBJ1-1; 9 bases line up with TRBD1. The ends lost 6 bases at V and 0 bases at J; junction bases unmatched: 5. CDR3 size: 15 residues. Looked up from germline, CDR1 is MDHEN and CDR2 is SYDVKM. CDR3 amino acids: CASRLDRGMNTEAFF. The CDR3 DNA is TGTGCCAGCAGGCTGGACAGGGGTATGAACACTGAAGCTTTCTTT.

The chain links TRBV5-1 to TRBJ1-1; the match to TRBD1 covers 8 bases. The CDR3 is 15 amino acids. The germline V gene encodes CDR1 SGHRS and CDR2 YFSETQ. The trim removed 4 bases at V and 1 base at J, leaving 6 bases unmatched. CDR3 DNA sequence: TGCGCCAGCAGCGCCTTTCAGGGGGCGAACACTGAAGCTTTCTTT. Translating it yields CASSAFQGANTEAFF.

The rearrangement uses TRBV3-1 (or the pseudogene TRBV3-2) and TRBJ1-2; the D gene is possibly TRBD1 (5 bases). The CDR3 runs to 14 residues. CDR1 LGHDT and CDR2 YNNKEL come from the germline V gene (reference sequence). V dropped 0 bases and J dropped 8 bases, with 13 bases sitting between them. CDR3 region: CASSQEVGESGYTF. In nucleotides, the CDR3 is TGTGCCAGCAGCCAAGAGGTAGGGGAAAGCGGCTACACCTTC.

This rearrangement joins TRBV4-1 to TRBJ1-4, with 7 bases lining up with TRBD1. Germline CDR1 is MGHRA and CDR2 is YSYEKL. There are 15 residues in the CDR3. The V gene end was trimmed by 2 bases and the J gene end by 2 bases; junction bases not matched to a gene: 2. The CDR3 DNA follows: TGCGCCAGCAGCCAACCGGGACAGACTAATGAAAAACTGTTTTTT. This translates into CASSQPGQTNEKLFF.

The V gene is TRBV9, the J gene TRBJ2-7; 10 bases map to TRBD1. The CDR3 contains 14 residues. With V trimmed by 3 bases and J by 6 bases, 6 bases remained unmatched. Germline-derived CDR1 and CDR2 are SGDLS and YYNGEE. The CDR3 reads CASSGDRGRGEQYF. CDR3 sequence (DNA): TGTGCCAGCAGCGGGGACAGGGGAAGAGGCGAGCAGTACTTC.

This rearrangement joins TRBV7-2 to TRBJ1-2; TRBD1 aligns across 7 bases. The germline V gene encodes CDR1 SGHTA and CDR2 FQGNSA. Trimming cost V 5 bases and J 5 bases; bases outside gene matches: 5. This CDR3 is built from 13 residues. The CDR3: CASSLGTEYGYTF. As DNA, the CDR3 is TGTGCCAGCAGCCTCGGGACAGAATATGGCTACACCTTC.

The V and J genes are TRBV28 and TRBJ1-5, with D unclear. The CDR3 spans 15 residues. Trimming removed 1 base from V and 3 bases from J, with 10 bases in between. Per germline, CDR1 MDHEN and CDR2 SYDVKM. The chain's CDR3 is CASSLYGVANQPQHF. In nucleotides, the CDR3 is TGTGCCAGCAGTTTATACGGGGTGGCCAATCAGCCCCAGCATTTT. The full variable domain, its missing parts supplied by reference TRBV28 and TRBJ1-5, is DVKVTQSSRYLVKRTGEKVFLECVQDMDHENMFWYRQDPGLGLRLIYFSYDVKMKEKGDIPEGYSVSREKKERFSLILESASTNQTSMYLCASSLYGVANQPQHFGDGTRLSIL.

The chain recombines TRBV5-1 with TRBJ2-3, with TRBD2 matching over 12 bases. V shed 4 bases, J shed 4 bases, and the junction held 7 bases outside the gene matches. This CDR3 has 16 residues. Germline V gives CDR1 SGHRS, CDR2 YFSETQ. Here the CDR3 reads CASSPRWTSGADTQYF. In nucleotides, the CDR3 is TGCGCCAGCAGCCCACGGTGGACTAGCGGGGCAGATACGCAGTATTTT.

This clone was recorded a few times. The chain joins TRBV5-1 to TRBJ1-5; 9 positions agree with TRBD1. V was clipped by 2 bases and J by 4 bases; unmatched bases: 4. CDR1 and CDR2 from the germline V gene are SGHRS and YFSETQ. The CDR3 covers 15 residues. This CDR3 is CASSFSGQGNQPQHF. As DNA, the CDR3 is TGCGCCAGCAGCTTCTCGGGACAGGGTAATCAGCCCCAGCATTTT.

CDR3 residues: CASSFAGAGVEAFF. The CDR3 nucleotides read TGCGCCAGCAGCTTTGCAGGGGCAGGGGTTGAAGCTTTCTTT. This chain joins TRBV5-1 and TRBJ1-1, with D tentatively TRBD1 (6 bases). The ends were cut back, 2 bases at V and 7 bases at J, with 15 bases in the middle. The CDR3 has 14 amino acids. Germline V CDR1 and CDR2: SGHRS, YFSETQ.

This clone came up a few times. The chain employs TRBV5-1 and TRBJ2-7; 8 nucleotides match TRBD2. The length of the CDR3 is 14 residues. CDR1 is SGHRS and CDR2 is YFSETQ in the germline V gene. The V segment lost 2 bases and the J segment 8 bases; nucleotides outside the gene matches: 9. The CDR3 reads CASSLRDGGAQQYF. The CDR3 nucleotides read TGCGCCAGCAGCTTAAGGGACGGGGGGGCCCAGCAGTACTTC.

This chain uses TRBV10-3 with TRBJ1-1, with TRBD1 identical over 10 bases. The CDR3 loop spans 14 amino acids. With 7 bases clipped from V and 5 bases from J, the junction kept 7 bases outside the gene matches. Germline V gene lookup returns CDR1 ENHRY and CDR2 SYGVKD. The CDR3 DNA is TGTGCCATCACCGGACAGGGGGTGATGACTGAAGCTTTCTTT. This sequence encodes CAITGQGVMTEAFF.

The V gene is TRBV6-6, the J gene TRBJ2-1; 7 positions agree with TRBD2. CDR1 MNHNY and CDR2 SVGAGI come from the germline V gene (reference sequence). With V trimmed by 2 bases and J by 5 bases, 3 bases remained unmatched. This CDR3 contains 14 residues. CDR3 nucleotides: TGTGCCAGCAGTTACCGCGGGGGTCACAATGAGCAGTTCTTC. Encoded protein: CASSYRGGHNEQFF.

The rearrangement links TRBV25-1 to TRBJ1-5; perhaps TRBD1 as D (6 bases). V was clipped by 3 bases and J by 7 bases, with 10 bases between them. The CDR3 spans 13 residues. Germline CDR1 is MGHDK and CDR2 is SYGVNS. The CDR3 loop is CASSDKQGQPQHF. The CDR3 DNA reads TGTGCCAGCAGTGACAAACAGGGCCAGCCCCAGCATTTT. Full variable domain (outside the CDR3, taken from reference TRBV25-1 and TRBJ1-5): EADIYQTPRYLVIGTGKKITLECSQTMGHDKMYWYQQDPGMELHLIHYSYGVNSTEKGDLSSESTVSRIRTEHFPLTLESARPSHTSQYLCASSDKQGQPQHFGDGTRLSIL.

CDR3 sequence: CSVVQGTGVLSNEQFF. CDR3 in DNA: TGCAGCGTCGTCCAAGGGACAGGGGTATTGTCAAATGAGCAGTTCTTC. This chain uses TRBV29-1 with TRBJ2-1; 10 bases are shared with TRBD1. J lost 7 bases, V lost 6 bases, and 15 bases had no gene match. This CDR3 contains 16 residues. Per germline, CDR1 SQVTM and CDR2 ANQGSEA.

The chain couples TRBV5-1 to TRBJ1-2; 7 bases are a match to TRBD1. CDR1 and CDR2 from the germline V gene are SGHRS and YFSETQ. Losses at the gene ends were 1 base for V and 3 bases for J; bases not matched to a gene: 9. There are 16 residues in the CDR3. DNA for the CDR3: TGCGCCAGCAGCTTGCCACGCGCGGGGACAGACTATGGCTACACCTTC. This codes for CASSLPRAGTDYGYTF.

The V and J genes are TRBV5-4 and TRBJ1-6, with TRBD1 as a possible D gene (5 bases). CDR1 is SGHNT, CDR2 YYREEE, per germline (reference sequence). The CDR3 is 16 residues long. V was cut by 6 bases and J by 10 bases, with 23 bases left in between. The DNA of the CDR3 is TGTGCCAGCAAACGTGGAGGGGCAGAAGAGTACTCACCCCTCCACTTT. Translated, it gives CASKRGGAEEYSPLHF. The variable domain in full, with the rest retrieved from reference TRBV5-4 and TRBJ1-6, is ETGVTQSPTHLIKTRGQQVTLRCSSQSGHNTVSWYQQALGQGPQFIFQYYREEENGRGNFPPRFSGLQFPNYSSELNVNALELDDSALYLCASKRGGAEEYSPLHFGNGTRLTVT.

This chain connects TRBV21-1 to TRBJ1-1. TRBV21-1 is annotated as a pseudogene. CDR3 length: 13 residues. The CDR3, as DNA: TGTGCCAGCAGCATGGAGGGATGCACTGAAGCTTTCTTT. As protein: CASSMEGCTEAFF.

The V and J genes are TRBV19 and TRBJ2-5; 12 bases align to TRBD1. J gave up 6 bases and V 2 bases, and 7 bases lay outside the gene matches. CDR1 and CDR2 (germline): LNHDA, SQIVND (reference sequence). The CDR3 spans 16 residues. The CDR3 region is CASSISGTGGVKTQYF. CDR3 sequence (DNA): TGTGCCAGTAGTATAAGCGGGACAGGGGGCGTAAAGACCCAGTACTTC. The variable domain in full, completed from reference TRBV19 and TRBJ2-5, reads DGGITQSPKYLFRKEGQNVTLSCEQNLNHDAMYWYRQDPGQGLRLIYYSQIVNDFQKGDIAEGYSVSREKKESFPLTVTSAQKNPTAFYLCASSISGTGGVKTQYFGPGTRLLVL.

The V gene is TRBV11-2, the J gene TRBJ1-2; the match to TRBD1 covers 7 bases. This CDR3 has 15 residues. Germline V gene sequence: CDR1 SGHAT, CDR2 FQNNGV. The V segment lost 0 bases and the J segment 4 bases; nucleotides outside the gene matches: 5. CDR3 DNA sequence: TGTGCCAGCAGCTTAGATCCGGGGACAGCCTATGGCTACACCTTC. This translates into CASSLDPGTAYGYTF. Full variable domain (remainder filled in from reference TRBV11-2 and TRBJ1-2): EAGVAQSPRYKIIEKRQSVAFWCNPISGHATLYWYQQILGQGPKLLIQFQNNGVVDDSQLPKDRFSAERLKGVDSTLKIQPAKLEDSAVYLCASSLDPGTAYGYTFGSGTRLTVV.

V usage is TRBV14 and J usage is TRBJ1-1; 7 positions agree with TRBD1. The CDR3 sequence is 14 residues long. V lost 4 bases to trimming and J lost 11 bases; unmatched junction nucleotides: 13. Germline V CDR1 and CDR2: SGHDN, FVKESK. The CDR3 DNA reads TGTGCCAGCAGCCGACAGGGATCAGCCGCGGGGGCTTTCTTT. Protein sequence: CASSRQGSAAGAFF.

The chain employs TRBV28 and TRBJ1-3; no definite D call. The CDR3 consists of 16 residues. CDR1 is MDHEN and CDR2 is SYDVKM in the germline V gene. Deletions cut 6 bases from V and 0 bases from J, with 15 bases between. The CDR3 reads CASSEVRVTSGNTIYF. The CDR3 DNA follows: TGTGCCAGCAGCGAAGTCCGGGTCACCTCTGGAAACACCATATATTTT. The entire variable domain, with the rest obtained from reference TRBV28 and TRBJ1-3, is as follows: DVKVTQSSRYLVKRTGEKVFLECVQDMDHENMFWYRQDPGLGLRLIYFSYDVKMKEKGDIPEGYSVSREKKERFSLILESASTNQTSMYLCASSEVRVTSGNTIYFGEGSWLTVV.

The genes are TRBV3-1 (or the pseudogene TRBV3-2) and TRBJ2-5; possibly TRBD1 for D (5 bases). The CDR3 is made up of 16 amino acids. CDR1 is LGHDT and CDR2 is YNNKEL in the germline V gene (reference sequence). Trimming took off 0 bases at V and 4 bases at J, with 15 bases between the two ends. The CDR3 sequence is CASSQESNVGAETQYF. CDR3 nucleotide sequence: TGTGCCAGCAGCCAAGAAAGTAACGTTGGGGCAGAGACCCAGTACTTC.

This CDR3 reads CASSWGPGNTEAFF. In DNA form, the CDR3 reads TGCGCCAGCAGCTGGGGGCCGGGGAACACTGAAGCTTTCTTT. V and J are TRBV5-1 and TRBJ1-1, with D possibly TRBD1 on 6 matching bases. V was shortened by 3 bases and J by 1 base, with 10 bases between the two germline ends. CDR3 length: 14 residues. The V gene's germline CDR1 is SGHRS and CDR2 YFSETQ. Together with reference TRBV5-1 and TRBJ1-1, the CDR3 gives the full variable domain: KAGVTQTPRYLIKTRGQQVTLSCSPISGHRSVSWYQQTPGQGLQFLFEYFSETQRNKGNFPGRFSGRQFSNSRSEMNVSTLELGDSALYLCASSWGPGNTEAFFGQGTRLTVV.

The chain employs TRBV5-4 and TRBJ2-1; D is perhaps TRBD2 (6 bases). Deletions cut 4 bases from V and 0 bases from J, with 17 bases between. The CDR3 length is 17 residues. Germline values: CDR1 SGHNT, CDR2 YYREEE (reference sequence). The CDR3 DNA sequence: TGTGCCAGCAGCCCAGGAGGGGCGGGCAGCTCCTACAATGAGCAGTTCTTC. Protein product: CASSPGGAGSSYNEQFF.

The chain combines TRBV10-3 with TRBJ1-2; D might be TRBD1 (5 bases). The CDR3 runs to 13 residues. Germline CDR1 ENHRY, CDR2 SYGVKD. The V end lost 4 bases, the J end lost 7 bases, and 13 bases lay between the germline ends. CDR3 region: CAISGQGGSGYTF. The CDR3 DNA reads TGTGCCATCAGTGGCCAGGGAGGGTCTGGCTACACCTTC.